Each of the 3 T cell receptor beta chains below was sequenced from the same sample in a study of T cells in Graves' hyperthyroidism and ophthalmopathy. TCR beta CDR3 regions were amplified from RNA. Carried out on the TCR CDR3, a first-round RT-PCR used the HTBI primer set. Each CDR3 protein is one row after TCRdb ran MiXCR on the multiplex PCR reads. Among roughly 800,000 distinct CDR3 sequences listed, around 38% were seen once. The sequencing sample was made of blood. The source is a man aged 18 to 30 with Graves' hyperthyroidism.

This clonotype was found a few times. The CDR3 region is CASSEGGLQYEQYF. The DNA of the CDR3 is TGTGCCAGCAGTGAAGGGGGGCTGCAGTACGAGCAGTACTTC. J is TRBJ2-7 and V is TRBV2, with D possibly TRBD1 on 6 matching bases. The germline V gene encodes CDR1 SNHLY and CDR2 FYNNEI. The CDR3 totals 14 residues. With 1 base removed from V and 4 bases from J, the gap between germline ends came to 11 bases.

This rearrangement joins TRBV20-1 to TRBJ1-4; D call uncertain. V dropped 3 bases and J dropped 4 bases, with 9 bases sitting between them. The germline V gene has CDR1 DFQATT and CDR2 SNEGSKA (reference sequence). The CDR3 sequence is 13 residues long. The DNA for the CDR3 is TGCAGTGCTAGGAGGCACGGTAATGAAAAACTGTTTTTT. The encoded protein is CSARRHGNEKLFF.

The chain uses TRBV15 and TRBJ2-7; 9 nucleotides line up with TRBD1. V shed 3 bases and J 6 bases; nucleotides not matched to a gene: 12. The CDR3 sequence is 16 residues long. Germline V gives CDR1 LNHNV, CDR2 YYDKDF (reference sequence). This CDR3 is CATSSEAGTGRSEQYF. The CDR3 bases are TGTGCCACCAGCAGCGAGGCCGGGACAGGGAGATCCGAGCAGTACTTC.